The source of this T cell receptor beta chain is a study of cytomegalovirus exposure and HLA in healthy donors. Study-level findings and limits: Within a later analysis, the majority of CMV-associated TCR beta chains appeared HLA-restricted. Previously analyzed data showed that most TCR beta V segments were productive at a frequency of about 87% or about 30%. In a later analysis, TCR beta V- and J-gene trimming showed a link to a missense DCLRE1C variant.

The PCR ran on 60 Vbeta and 13 Jbeta primers. Only in-frame clones appear in the TCRdb table, and some are missing; sequencing was by immunoSEQ multiplex PCR. The sample holds 210,000 or so clones, approximately 80% seen once. This CDR3 is 15 amino acids long. Germline CDR1 is MNHNS and CDR2 is SASEGT. V gave up 4 bases and J gave up 0 bases, with 10 bases separating them. In its sample, this clone was seen a few times. Its target is unknown. The TCR originated in a woman in her fifties or sixties in good health and CMV-seropositive. The sample comprised PBMCs. This sequence joins TRBV6-1 and TRBJ1-5, with D unclear. The CDR3 protein is CASSVTRGSNQPQHF. CDR3 DNA: TGTGCCAGCAGTGTGACTCGCGGTAGCAATCAGCCCCAGCATTTT.